The T cell receptor beta chain under discussion was sequenced for a study of blood T cells in healthy people across ages (dated by TCRdb to the mid-2010s). Notes on the research overall: In model experiments, template switching captured roughly one uniquely barcoded TCR beta cDNA molecule for every two T cells. Age-related changes in TCR beta repertoire diversity were measured in the study by deep sequencing normalized with unique cDNA molecular identifiers. Donors were grouped into four age groups: young (average roughly 15 years), middle-aged (around 39), aged (around 60) and long-lived (approximately 78). Donors of different ages were randomly distributed across sequencing lanes to avoid experimental bias. For two donors (one aged 18 to 30 and one aged 80 or older), the study analyzed two additional independent replicas of 1 million unique cDNA reads from the same blood draw. What the study reported, not specific to this receptor: As age increased, observed TCR beta diversity per million T cells dropped in a roughly linear way, and a significant reduction was already evident by age 40. Observed TCR beta diversity correlated strongly with the percentage of naive T cells measured by flow cytometry. Conclusive comparison of naive and antigen-experienced compartments was prevented by the profiling of bulk unsorted PBMCs. Total diversity estimates from one million sequenced T cells were considered lower bounds and underestimates. Compared with the aged group, the long-lived group had more naive CD4+ T cells, fewer expanded clones and increased TCR diversity, suggesting age selection. Because the CMV infection status of the donors was unknown, age-related changes in expanded clonotypes may potentially have been confounded.

Systemically healthy Caucasian individuals from Russia, 39 in total and aged roughly 6 to 100 years, were included as donors. Each donor gave approximately 9.4 milliliters of peripheral blood, drawn into EDTA-treated Vacutainer tubes. PBMCs were isolated by Ficoll-Paque density-gradient centrifugation, with at least 6 million obtained per sample. Total RNA was extracted from PBMCs with Trizol reagent, with at least 6 micrograms obtained per sample. Naive CD45RAhigh/CD27high T cell percentages were measured by flow cytometry on a PBMC aliquot from every donor. The library was generated by 5' RACE. TCRdb lists the instrument as Illumina HiSeq 2500. A second PCR of about 6 to 12 cycles was run with a J-beta primer mix and a sample-barcoded 5' primer. A unique molecular identifier was introduced onto each TCR beta cDNA molecule by a template-switch 5' adaptor carrying 12 random nucleotides. Each sample yielded at least 2.5 million CDR3-containing paired-end reads. First-strand cDNA synthesis was performed from all RNA using the Mint cDNA synthesis kit, with priming by a TRBC-specific oligonucleotide. Following uracil-DNA glycosylase treatment, a first 18-cycle PCR with universal primers M1SS and BC2_uni_R was performed on all cDNA. In the paper's pipeline: Normalization of each sample was performed by random selection of 1 million high-quality reads, each carrying a distinct molecular identifier. Instead of being binned into consensus sequences, reads that shared molecular identifiers were thrown out. MiTCR, with a Q25 quality threshold and the strictest error-elimination algorithm, was used for CDR3 identification, clonotype clustering and error correction. A nonparametric unseen species model using Euler transformation provided a lower-bound estimate of total TCR beta diversity. Using fastp at Q25 and MiXCR, TCRdb reprocessed the public reads and kept productive beta chains. Rows are unified per CDR3 protein, each entry keeping the most common DNA and genes. These V and J calls are TCRdb output, not the study's own analysis. Here the sample has under 750,000 distinct CDR3 sequences; 47% occur a single time. The leading ten clones occupy roughly 24% of the sample.

As for this clonotype: The specificity of this receptor is unknown. Per-base qualities were not stored, and no clone one base away is much larger.

The CDR3 starts with the cysteine, ends with the phenylalanine, and has 16 residues. Just the 48-base CDR3 DNA is kept, in frame starting at base 1. The junction shows trimming of 3 bases on V and 5 bases on J, plus 19 bases between the germline ends. This receptor was identified in an elderly man in good health. Material: blood. Recombination connected TRBV12-3 or TRBV12-4 to TRBJ1-1; TRBD1 might be the D gene, on 5 matching bases. CDR3 region: CASSFWGGGSRTEAFF. At the DNA level, the sequence is TGTGCCAGCAGTTTTTGGGGCGGGGGGAGCCGAACTGAAGCTTTCTTT.